This TCR beta chain appears in the sequencing data of a study of blood T cell repertoires in COVID-19. Here immunoSEQ multiplex PCR was the method, and the copy in TCRdb shows in-frame clones only, minus some. The sample consists of about 140,000 clones, 88% of them appearing once. Sequenced: peripheral blood. The TCR originated in a human donor with COVID-19, enrolled during active disease. The donor label of this sample is uncertain.

The CDR3 nucleotides read TGTGCCAGCAGCTTAGGGGCTCGTGGGATCACTGAAGCTTTCTTT. It codes for CASSLGARGITEAFF. J is TRBJ1-1 and V is TRBV7-3; D might be TRBD1 (5 bases). V was shortened by 2 bases and J by 4 bases, with 14 bases between the two germline ends. Germline V gives CDR1 SGHTA, CDR2 FQGTGA. The CDR3 covers 15 residues.